Shown below are 30 T cell receptor beta chains from a single sample sequenced in a study of T cells in Graves' hyperthyroidism and ophthalmopathy. It was RNA transcripts that yielded the amplified TCR beta CDR3 regions. First-round RT-PCR of the TCR CDR3 relied on the HTBI primer set. TCRdb called the multiplex PCR reads again in MiXCR, with one record for every CDR3 protein. The sample lists hundreds of thousands of distinct CDR3 sequences, roughly 20% occurring once. The sequenced sample was blood. Receptor source: a man aged 30 to 39 with Graves' ophthalmopathy.

The CDR3 here is CASGQDSSSLNTGELFF. DNA of the CDR3: TGTGCCAGCGGCCAGGACAGCTCCAGCCTGAACACCGGGGAGCTGTTTTTT. The chain recombines TRBV7-8 with TRBJ2-2, with D perhaps TRBD1 (6 bases). The ends were cut back, 8 bases at V and 1 base at J, with 20 bases in the middle. This CDR3 is built from 17 residues. Germline loops: CDR1 SGHVS, CDR2 FQNEAQ.

The rearrangement links TRBV4-2 to TRBJ2-7, with 7 nucleotides matching TRBD2. CDR3 length: 16 residues. Germline trimming cut 0 bases from V and 6 bases from J; bases unmatched to any gene: 11. From germline, CDR1 is LGHNA and CDR2 YNFKEQ. The CDR3 is CASSQDAMGRAAEQYF. The CDR3 coding sequence is TGTGCCAGCAGCCAAGATGCGATGGGGAGGGCCGCCGAGCAGTACTTC.

This clonotype came up a few times. This chain uses TRBV6-2 or TRBV6-3 with TRBJ2-5, with 13 bases identical to TRBD2. This CDR3 region has 19 residues. With V trimmed by 0 bases and J by 0 bases, 7 bases remained unmatched. Germline V gene lookup returns CDR1 MNHEY and CDR2 SVGEGT. CDR3 bases: TGTGCCAGCAGTTACTCTACTAGCGGGAGGGCTCCGTACCAAGAGACCCAGTACTTC. Residues: CASSYSTSGRAPYQETQYF.

DNA of the CDR3: TGTGCCAGCGTTGGCAGTCTCTTCTCCTACGAGCAGTACTTC. It translates to CASVGSLFSYEQYF. The chain combines TRBV28 with TRBJ2-7; no definite D call. The CDR3 has 14 residues. CDR1 is MDHEN, CDR2 SYDVKM, per germline. Trimming took 8 bases from V and 0 from J, leaving 14 bases between them.

This clonotype was seen ten or more times. This chain links TRBV20-1 with TRBJ2-1; 8 bases map to TRBD2. With V trimmed by 6 bases and J by 4 bases, 11 bases remained unmatched. From germline, CDR1 is DFQATT and CDR2 SNEGSKA (reference sequence). This CDR3 has 15 residues. This chain's CDR3 is CSATLASGQYNEQFF. The DNA of the CDR3 is TGCAGTGCCACGCTGGCTAGCGGGCAGTACAATGAGCAGTTCTTC.

This clonotype appeared a few times. This chain links TRBV2 with TRBJ2-1; 10 bases are shared with TRBD2. V trimming: 4 bases; J trimming: 10 bases; junction bases outside the gene matches: 7. This CDR3 has 14 residues. In germline, CDR1 is SNHLY, CDR2 FYNNEI. This chain's CDR3 is CASSGLAGVEEQFF. DNA for the CDR3: TGTGCCAGCAGTGGGCTAGCGGGAGTGGAGGAGCAGTTCTTC.

The chain links TRBV4-1 to TRBJ2-3; D may be TRBD2 (5 bases). Germline V gives CDR1 MGHRA, CDR2 YSYEKL. V was shortened by 7 bases and J by 4 bases, with 12 bases between the two germline ends. This CDR3 region has 13 residues. The chain's CDR3 is CASTSRGADTQYF. In DNA form, the CDR3 reads TGCGCCAGCACGTCTCGGGGTGCAGATACGCAGTATTTT.

In this sample, this clonotype turned up many times. This rearrangement joins TRBV18 to TRBJ1-1; D possibly corresponds to TRBD1 (6 bases). Trimming removed 3 bases at V and 0 bases at J, with 11 bases between. In germline, CDR1 is KGHSH, CDR2 LQKENI. This CDR3 has 15 amino acids. The CDR3 bases are TGTGCCAGCTCACCCGCGACAGGCTTGAACACTGAAGCTTTCTTT. It specifies CASSPATGLNTEAFF. The whole variable domain, remainder taken from reference TRBV18 and TRBJ1-1, is NAGVMQNPRHLVRRRGQEARLRCSPMKGHSHVYWYRQLPEEGLKFMVYLQKENIIDESGMPKERFSAEFPKEGPSILRIQQVVRGDSAAYFCASSPATGLNTEAFFGQGTRLTVV.

The CDR3 bases are TGTGCCAGCAGTTCCACTAGCGAAGCGCAGTATTTT. This sequence encodes CASSSTSEAQYF. The chain employs TRBV12-3 or TRBV12-4 and TRBJ2-3; 7 positions agree with TRBD2. The ends lost 4 bases at V and 10 bases at J; junction bases unmatched: 5. The CDR3 spans 12 residues.

This rearrangement joins TRBV11-2 to TRBJ1-4; D call uncertain. The CDR3 length is 18 residues. Germline V gives CDR1 SGHAT, CDR2 FQNNGV. V was cut by 5 bases and J by 0 bases, with 19 bases left in between. The CDR3 bases are TGTGCCAGCAGCCCGGGGAACCAAAAGGCGGCAACTAATGAAAAACTGTTTTTT. The encoded protein is CASSPGNQKAATNEKLFF.

The chain couples TRBV12-3 or TRBV12-4 to TRBJ1-2; possibly TRBD1 for D (5 bases). The germline V and J ends were trimmed by 7 bases and 2 bases, with 14 bases remaining between them. The CDR3 extends over 14 amino acids. The CDR3 protein is CASTAGAGNYGYTF. The CDR3 coding sequence is TGTGCCAGCACCGCCGGGGCAGGGAACTATGGCTACACCTTC.

Note on this clonotype: This CDR3 is missing its conserved last phenylalanine or tryptophan, likely due to a read error. The CDR3 loop reads CASTSGWGAYEQYL. CDR3 bases: TGTGCCAGCACTTCCGGGTGGGGGGCGTACGAGCAGTACCTC. The chain employs TRBV6-9 and TRBJ2-7; D is perhaps TRBD1 or TRBD2 (6 bases each). Germline V gives CDR1 MNHGY, CDR2 SVAAGI. V dropped 7 bases and J dropped 4 bases, with 17 bases sitting between them. The CDR3 spans 14 residues.

The V gene is TRBV24-1, the J gene TRBJ2-1; D is possibly TRBD2 (5 bases). This CDR3 spans 13 amino acids. Trimming shortened V by 0 bases and J by 8 bases, and 7 bases separated the two germline ends. Germline V gene lookup returns CDR1 KGHDR and CDR2 SFDVKD. In DNA, the CDR3 is TGTGCCACCAGTGATTTGGGAGGTTATGAGCAGTTCTTC. The encoded protein is CATSDLGGYEQFF.

This clonotype was picked up a small number of times. The rearrangement uses TRBV5-6 and TRBJ2-3, with 7 bases lining up with TRBD2. The trim removed 0 bases at V and 8 bases at J, leaving 3 bases unmatched. This CDR3 contains 13 residues. The germline V gene encodes CDR1 SGHDT and CDR2 YYEEEE. For the CDR3, the DNA is TGTGCCAGCAGCTTGGAGCGGGACCCTACGCAGTATTTT. Protein: CASSLERDPTQYF.

At least ten counts were recorded for this clonotype. This chain connects TRBV5-1 to TRBJ2-7; 10 bases are shared with TRBD1. With V trimmed by 0 bases and J by 6 bases, 9 bases remained unmatched. Germline V gene data show CDR1 as SGHRS and CDR2 as YFSETQ. The CDR3 consists of 16 residues. The CDR3 spells CASSLDTGTGAREQYF. The CDR3 DNA reads as TGCGCCAGCAGCTTGGACACCGGGACAGGGGCGCGCGAGCAGTACTTC.

This clonotype was seen many times. The V and J genes are TRBV6-1 and TRBJ2-1; 8 positions agree with TRBD2. Germline CDR1 MNHNS, CDR2 SASEGT. Trimming cost V 6 bases and J 1 base; bases outside gene matches: 5. The CDR3 runs 15 residues. The CDR3 DNA sequence: TGTGCCAGCAGACCCACTAGCGGTTCCTACAATGAGCAGTTCTTC. This codes for CASRPTSGSYNEQFF.

This clonotype has at least ten counts. V and J are TRBV27 and TRBJ2-5, with TRBD2 as a possible D gene (7 bases). From germline, CDR1 is MNHEY and CDR2 SMNVEV (reference sequence). The CDR3 runs to 13 residues. V lost 6 bases, J lost 4 bases, and 12 bases lay in between. CDR3 DNA: TGTGCCAGCAGCCCGGGGGGCGCAGAGACCCAGTACTTC. It is translated as CASSPGGAETQYF.

The chain couples TRBV28 to TRBJ2-5; tentatively, D is TRBD2 (6 bases). This CDR3 contains 16 residues. Looked up from germline, CDR1 is MDHEN and CDR2 is SYDVKM. With 5 bases removed from V and 2 bases from J, the gap between germline ends came to 18 bases. CDR3 loop: CASSGVGGGKQETQYF. CDR3 bases: TGTGCCAGCAGTGGAGTCGGTGGGGGGAAACAAGAGACCCAGTACTTC.

This clonotype was recorded many times. This chain links TRBV30 with TRBJ2-7, with 11 bases fitting TRBD1. CDR1 GTSNPN and CDR2 SVGIG come from the germline V gene (reference sequence). This CDR3 contains 14 residues. V trimming: 3 bases; J trimming: 2 bases; junction bases outside the gene matches: 3. Written as DNA, the CDR3 is TGTGCCTGGAGGGGACAGGGGGAAACCTACGAGCAGTACTTC. Its protein product is CAWRGQGETYEQYF.

J is TRBJ1-1 and V is TRBV20-1; a possible D gene is TRBD1 (5 bases). V was clipped by 3 bases and J by 5 bases, with 19 bases between them. The CDR3 spans 15 residues. Germline V gives CDR1 DFQATT, CDR2 SNEGSKA (reference sequence). CDR3 region: CSASEDQGPRTEAFF. In nucleotides, the CDR3 is TGCAGTGCTAGCGAAGATCAGGGCCCGAGGACTGAAGCTTTCTTT.

The sample holds a few counts of this clonotype. The chain has TRBV9 and TRBJ1-4; 8 nucleotides match TRBD1. The V and J ends lost 0 bases and 4 bases, in that order; junction bases with no gene match: 2. This CDR3 is built from 15 residues. The germline gives CDR1 SGDLS, CDR2 YYNGEE. The CDR3 protein is CASSVGQGLNEKLFF. The CDR3 DNA is TGTGCCAGCAGCGTAGGACAGGGGCTTAATGAAAAACTGTTTTTT.

This clonotype was observed a few times. The chain links TRBV20-1 to TRBJ2-7; D gene uncertain. Germline assignment: CDR1 DFQATT and CDR2 SNEGSKA (reference sequence). CDR3 length equals 13 residues. V lost 6 bases and J 3 bases, leaving 15 bases between the germline ends. The CDR3 region has the DNA TGCAGTGCGAAAGAATCCCCCAGCTACGAGCAGTACTTC. Amino acids: CSAKESPSYEQYF.

At least ten counts were recorded for this clonotype. V and J are TRBV12-3 or TRBV12-4 and TRBJ1-1; a weak D match, TRBD1 (5 bases). Between the trimmed V and J ends, which lost 3 bases and 8 bases, there was a span of 16 bases. The CDR3 is 14 residues long. The CDR3, as DNA: TGTGCCAGCAGTTTCTCGGCGGGGGATCCCGAAGCTTTCTTT. Translation: CASSFSAGDPEAFF.

V gene TRBV7-9 combines with J gene TRBJ1-1; D unresolved. The CDR3 runs 15 residues. Trimming took 2 bases from V and 1 from J, leaving 11 bases between them. Germline CDR1 and CDR2: SEHNR and FQNEAQ (reference sequence). This chain's CDR3 is CASSLPRRGNTEAFF. The CDR3 nucleotides read TGTGCCAGCAGCTTACCAAGGCGGGGGAACACTGAAGCTTTCTTT.

To note about this clonotype: One end of the junction fails to match germline, which may point to a read error. The genes are TRBV28 and TRBJ1-3, with 8 bases fitting TRBD1. Looked up from germline, CDR1 is MDHEN and CDR2 is SYDVKM. CDR3 length: 14 amino acids. The CDR3 is CASSLSGGRNTIYF. CDR3 nucleotide sequence: TGTGCCAGCAGCTTATCAGGGGGCCGGAACACCATATATTTT.

CDR3 region: CTPKGTGGEALGYTF. Here the CDR3 DNA reads TGCACTCCAAAGGGGACAGGGGGCGAAGCGCTTGGCTACACCTTC. The rearrangement links TRBV20-1 to TRBJ1-2; 12 nucleotides agree with TRBD1. The CDR3 is 15 residues long. From germline, CDR1 is DFQATT and CDR2 SNEGSKA (reference sequence).

The chain links TRBV10-2 to TRBJ2-7, with D maybe TRBD2 (6 bases). Trimming removed 6 bases at V and 0 bases at J, with 12 bases between. Germline V gives CDR1 WSHSY, CDR2 SAAADI. The length of the CDR3 is 14 residues. This CDR3 is CASSASGLSYEQYF. In nucleotides, the CDR3 is TGCGCCAGCAGCGCGAGCGGGCTCTCCTACGAGCAGTACTTC.

The chain is built from TRBV7-9 and TRBJ2-7; tentative D call: TRBD2 (5 bases). V was trimmed by 5 bases and J by 3 bases, leaving 17 bases between them. Germline CDR1 is SEHNR and CDR2 is FQNEAQ (reference sequence). The CDR3 has 15 residues. The DNA of the CDR3 is TGTGCCAGCAGCCTGGGCCCGGGGAAACTCTACGAGCAGTACTTC. This codes for CASSLGPGKLYEQYF.

This clonotype occurred a few times. This chain joins TRBV12-3 or TRBV12-4 and TRBJ2-3; TRBD2 might be the D (5 bases). This CDR3 has 12 amino acids. V shed 5 bases and J shed 6 bases, with 9 bases lying between them. CDR3 coding DNA: TGTGCCAGCAGTATCTTAGCGGATACGCAGTATTTT. It yields the protein CASSILADTQYF.

This sequence joins TRBV29-1 and TRBJ1-1; maybe TRBD1 (6 bases). CDR1 is SQVTM and CDR2 is ANQGSEA in the germline V gene. The V and J ends lost 8 bases and 3 bases respectively, with 16 bases between them. The length of the CDR3 is 13 residues. CDR3 nucleotides: TGCAGCATTTTACAGGGTACGTACACTGAAGCTTTCTTT. Translation gives CSILQGTYTEAFF.